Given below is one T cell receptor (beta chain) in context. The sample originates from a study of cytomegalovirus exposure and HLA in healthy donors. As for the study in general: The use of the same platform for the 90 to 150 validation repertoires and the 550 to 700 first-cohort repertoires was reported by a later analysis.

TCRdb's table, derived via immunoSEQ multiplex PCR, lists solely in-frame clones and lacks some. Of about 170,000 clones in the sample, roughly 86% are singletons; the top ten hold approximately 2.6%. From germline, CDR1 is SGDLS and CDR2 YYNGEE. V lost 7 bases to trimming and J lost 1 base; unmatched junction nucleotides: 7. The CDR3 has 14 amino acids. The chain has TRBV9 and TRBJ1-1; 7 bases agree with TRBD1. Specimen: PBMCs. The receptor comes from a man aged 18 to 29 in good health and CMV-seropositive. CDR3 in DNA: TGTGCCAGCTCTCGGACAGGAGGGAACACTGAAGCTTTCTTT. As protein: CASSRTGGNTEAFF. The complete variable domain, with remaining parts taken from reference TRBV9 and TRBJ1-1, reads DSGVTQTPKHLITATGQRVTLRCSPRSGDLSVYWYQQSLDQGLQFLIQYYNGEERAKGNILERFSAQQFPDLHSELNLSSLELGDSALYFCASSRTGGNTEAFFGQGTRLTVV.